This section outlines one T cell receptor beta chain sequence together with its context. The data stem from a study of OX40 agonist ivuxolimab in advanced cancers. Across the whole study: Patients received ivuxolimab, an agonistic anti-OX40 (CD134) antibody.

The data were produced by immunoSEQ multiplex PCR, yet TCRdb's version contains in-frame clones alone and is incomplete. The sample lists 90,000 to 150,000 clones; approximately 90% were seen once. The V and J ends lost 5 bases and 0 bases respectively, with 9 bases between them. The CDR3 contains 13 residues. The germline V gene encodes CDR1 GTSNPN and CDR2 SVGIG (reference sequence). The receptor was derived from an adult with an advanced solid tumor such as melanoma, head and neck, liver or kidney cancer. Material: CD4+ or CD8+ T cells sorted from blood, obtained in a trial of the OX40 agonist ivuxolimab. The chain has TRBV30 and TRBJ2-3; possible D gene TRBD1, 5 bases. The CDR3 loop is CAWDRQSTDTQYF. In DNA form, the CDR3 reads TGTGCCTGGGACCGACAGAGCACAGATACGCAGTATTTT.